Shown below are 12 T cell receptor beta chains from a single sample sequenced in a study of blood T cell repertoires in COVID-19. Using immunoSEQ multiplex PCR, the repertoire was profiled, and TCRdb retains in-frame clones only, with some absent. This table holds about 480,000 clones, roughly 90% found once. Sample: PBMCs or T cells enriched from blood (not recorded which). The origin of the receptors is a middle-aged woman who had recovered from COVID-19.

V usage is TRBV23-1 and J usage is TRBJ2-2; 9 bases line up with TRBD1. TRBV23-1 carries the ORF label, with uncertain function. The CDR3 loop spans 16 amino acids. With V trimmed by 6 bases and J by 5 bases, 10 bases remained unmatched. The CDR3 reads CASRGQGCLLTGELFF. DNA for the CDR3: TGCGCCAGCAGGGGACAGGGTTGTTTGTTGACCGGGGAGCTGTTTTTT.

CDR3 loop: CAWLGYRDTEAFF. The CDR3 DNA sequence: TGTGCCTGGCTTGGTTACAGGGACACTGAAGCTTTCTTT. This chain joins TRBV30 and TRBJ1-1, with D maybe TRBD1 (6 bases). Trimming stripped 5 bases from V and 3 bases from J, with 13 bases between. Germline V lookup: CDR1 GTSNPN, CDR2 SVGIG (reference sequence). The CDR3 extends over 13 amino acids. Combining the CDR3 with reference TRBV30 and TRBJ1-1 gives the whole variable domain SQTIHQWPATLVQPVGSPLSLECTVEGTSNPNLYWYRQAAGRGLQLLFYSVGIGQISSEVPQNLSASRPQDRQFILSSKKLLLSDSGFYLCAWLGYRDTEAFFGQGTRLTVV.

V is TRBV15 and J is TRBJ1-5, with TRBD1 as a possible D gene (6 bases). The CDR3 is 14 residues long. Germline V CDR1 and CDR2: LNHNV, YYDKDF (reference sequence). The V end lost 5 bases, the J end lost 5 bases, and 13 bases lay between the germline ends. CDR3 residues: CATSLSGAHQPQHF. The CDR3 nucleotides read TGTGCCACCAGCCTCTCAGGGGCCCATCAGCCCCAGCATTTT.

The rearrangement uses TRBV4-1 and TRBJ1-5; 7 bases agree with TRBD1. Germline CDR1 MGHRA, CDR2 YSYEKL. J gave up 7 bases and V 4 bases, and 10 bases lay outside the gene matches. The CDR3 has 15 residues. This CDR3 is CASSPRHTGEQPQHF. The CDR3, as DNA: TGCGCCAGCAGCCCACGCCATACAGGGGAACAGCCCCAGCATTTT.

The chain joins TRBV14 to TRBJ1-6; D is uncertain. This CDR3 region has 14 residues. Trimming left V 2 bases short and J 10 bases short, with 12 bases between. Germline-derived CDR1 and CDR2 are SGHDN and FVKESK. The CDR3 DNA is TGTGCCAGCAGCCAATTGGCAGTCGGGTCACCCCTCCACTTT. Encoded protein: CASSQLAVGSPLHF.

This chain joins TRBV6-4 and TRBJ1-1; D not resolved. The CDR3 covers 15 residues. V gave up 6 bases and J gave up 4 bases, with 18 bases separating them. The germline V gene encodes CDR1 MRHNA and CDR2 SNTAGT. The CDR3 region has the DNA TGTGCCAGCAGGACTCGCCACGTTAGAGGCACTGAAGCTTTCTTT. Translation: CASRTRHVRGTEAFF.

This clone was counted only a few times. The chain joins TRBV19 to TRBJ1-5, with D unclear. Germline CDR1 is LNHDA and CDR2 is SQIVND (reference sequence). Trimming removed 6 bases from V and 6 bases from J, with 18 bases in between. The CDR3 is 15 amino acids. The CDR3 sequence: CASSPTRVGPQPQHF. The CDR3 region has the DNA TGTGCCAGTAGCCCCACCCGAGTGGGCCCTCAGCCCCAGCATTTT.

The V call is TRBV7-9, the J call TRBJ1-6; D ambiguous. V lost 5 bases and J 9 bases, leaving 11 bases between the germline ends. CDR3 length: 13 residues. Germline assignment: CDR1 SEHNR and CDR2 FQNEAQ (reference sequence). The CDR3 region has the DNA TGTGCCAGCAGCCCACACGGCGGTTCACCCCTCCACTTT. It encodes CASSPHGGSPLHF.

This clone was detected once. The chain couples TRBV30 to TRBJ2-5, with 14 nucleotides matching TRBD2. V dropped 1 base and J dropped 4; count of bases not matched to a gene: 2. The germline V gene encodes CDR1 GTSNPN and CDR2 SVGIG (reference sequence). This CDR3 spans 15 amino acids. In DNA form, the CDR3 reads TGTGCCTGGAGTGCGGGACTAGCGGGAGTAGAGACCCAGTACTTC. It encodes CAWSAGLAGVETQYF.

This chain links TRBV12-3 or TRBV12-4 with TRBJ1-2; the D gene is possibly TRBD1 (5 bases). Trimming stripped 7 bases from V and 7 bases from J, with 13 bases between. This CDR3 has 12 residues. CDR3 DNA: TGTGCCAGCACCTTGGGGGGGGGTGGCTACACCTTC. This translates into CASTLGGGGYTF.

V is TRBV21-1 and J is TRBJ1-2. TRBV21-1 is a pseudogene. CDR3 length: 15 amino acids. The CDR3 region has the DNA TGTGCCAGCAGCGTTGGACCGGGGGAATATTATGGCTACACCTTC. Residues: CASSVGPGEYYGYTF.

The V gene is TRBV4-3, the J gene TRBJ2-3, with 7 bases fitting TRBD2. Unmatched junction bases numbered 15, after V lost 0 bases and J lost 0 bases. Germline lookup yields CDR1 LGHNA and CDR2 YSLEER. This CDR3 comprises 20 residues. CDR3 DNA sequence: TGCGCCAGCAGCCAAGATCCGGCGGGAGTAGACGCAACTAGCACAGATACGCAGTATTTT. It is translated as CASSQDPAGVDATSTDTQYF.